This record looks at one TCR beta chain sequence and its context. Its antigen is not known. This record belongs to a study of T cells in Graves' hyperthyroidism and ophthalmopathy. CDR1 is SGHTA and CDR2 is FQGNSA in the germline V gene. This CDR3 contains 15 residues. The V and J ends lost 5 bases and 4 bases respectively, with 17 bases between them. Study findings and constraints: Also found in blood were most expanded thyroid clonotypes above 0.001.

What was amplified from RNA transcripts were TCR beta CDR3 regions. The TCR CDR3 was amplified in a first-round RT-PCR using the HTBI primer set. TCRdb passed the multiplex PCR reads through MiXCR, listing each CDR3 protein once. The table shows about 570,000 distinct CDR3 sequences, with just over 45% occurring only once. The chain couples TRBV7-2 to TRBJ1-1, with D hard to call. This clonotype was sampled from an adult woman with Graves' disease, either hyperthyroidism or ophthalmopathy (not recorded which). Sequences were obtained from peripheral blood or thyroid tissue (not recorded which). The CDR3 DNA follows: TGTGCCAGCAGCCCCTCATCCTGGGTCGGCACTGAAGCTTTCTTT. This gives the protein CASSPSSWVGTEAFF.